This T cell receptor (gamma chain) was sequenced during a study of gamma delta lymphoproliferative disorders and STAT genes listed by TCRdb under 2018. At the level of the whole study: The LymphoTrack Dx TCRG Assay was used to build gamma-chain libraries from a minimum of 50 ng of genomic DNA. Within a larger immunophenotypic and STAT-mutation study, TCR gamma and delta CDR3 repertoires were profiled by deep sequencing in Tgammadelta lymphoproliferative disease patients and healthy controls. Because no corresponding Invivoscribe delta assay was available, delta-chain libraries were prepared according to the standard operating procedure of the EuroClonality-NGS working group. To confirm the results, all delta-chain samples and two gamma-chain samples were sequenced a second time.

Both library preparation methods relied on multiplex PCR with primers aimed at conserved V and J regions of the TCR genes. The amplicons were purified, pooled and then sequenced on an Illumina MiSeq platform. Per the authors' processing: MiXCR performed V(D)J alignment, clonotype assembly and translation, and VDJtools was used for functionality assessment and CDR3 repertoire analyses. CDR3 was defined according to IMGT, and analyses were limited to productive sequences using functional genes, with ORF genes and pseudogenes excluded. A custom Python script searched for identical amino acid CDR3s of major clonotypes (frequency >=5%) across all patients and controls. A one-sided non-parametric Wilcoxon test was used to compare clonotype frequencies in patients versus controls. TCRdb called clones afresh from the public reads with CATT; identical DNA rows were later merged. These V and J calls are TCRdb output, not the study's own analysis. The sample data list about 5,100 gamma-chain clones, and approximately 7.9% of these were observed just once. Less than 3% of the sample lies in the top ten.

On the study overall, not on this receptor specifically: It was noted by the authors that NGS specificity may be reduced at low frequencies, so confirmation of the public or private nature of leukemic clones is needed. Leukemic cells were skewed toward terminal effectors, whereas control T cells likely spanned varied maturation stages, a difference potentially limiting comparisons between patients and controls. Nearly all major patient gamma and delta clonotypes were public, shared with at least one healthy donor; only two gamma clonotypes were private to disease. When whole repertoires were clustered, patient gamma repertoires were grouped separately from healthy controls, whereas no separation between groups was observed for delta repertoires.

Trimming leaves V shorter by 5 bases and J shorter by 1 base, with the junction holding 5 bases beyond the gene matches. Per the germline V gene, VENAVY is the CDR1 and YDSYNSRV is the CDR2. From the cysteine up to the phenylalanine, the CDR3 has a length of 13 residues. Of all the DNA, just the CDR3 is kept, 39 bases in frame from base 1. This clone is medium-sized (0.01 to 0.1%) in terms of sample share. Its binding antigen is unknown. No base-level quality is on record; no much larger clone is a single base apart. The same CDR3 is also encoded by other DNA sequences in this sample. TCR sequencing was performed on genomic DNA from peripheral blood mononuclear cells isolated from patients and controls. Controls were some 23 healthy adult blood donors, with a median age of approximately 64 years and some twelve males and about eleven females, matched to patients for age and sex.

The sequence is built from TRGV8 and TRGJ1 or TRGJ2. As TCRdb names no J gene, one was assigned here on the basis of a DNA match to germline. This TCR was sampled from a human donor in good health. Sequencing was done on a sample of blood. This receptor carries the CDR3 CATWAGNYYKKLF. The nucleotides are TGTGCCACCTGGGCTGGAAATTATTATAAGAAACTCTTT.